The 30 T cell receptor beta chains presented below share a single source sample, sequenced in a study of neurological immune-mediated disorders. A single record per CDR3 protein comes from TCRdb applying MiXCR to the 5' RACE reads. The top ten hold about 6.8% of the sample, which has about 79,000 distinct CDR3 sequences, 11% to 15% seen once. The sequenced material came from PBMCs. These receptors originate from a woman between 45 and 60 years old in good health.

At least ten counts were recorded for this clonotype. The rearrangement links TRBV5-1 to TRBJ2-3, with 8 bases that match TRBD2. The ends lost 5 bases at V and 2 bases at J; junction bases unmatched: 4. The CDR3 contains 14 residues. Germline CDR1 reads SGHRS; CDR2 reads YFSETQ. The chain's CDR3 is CASRGLDFTDTQYF. The CDR3 coding sequence is TGCGCCAGCAGGGGACTAGACTTCACAGATACGCAGTATTTT.

In the case of this clonotype: This could be a read error, since a much larger clone is one nucleotide away. This chain links TRBV5-1 with TRBJ2-1, with TRBD1 as a possible D gene (5 bases). This CDR3 region has 14 residues. Per germline, CDR1 SGHRS and CDR2 YFSETQ. V was pared by 4 bases and J by 9 bases, with 17 bases between. CDR3 sequence: CASSLVDSSSEQFF. The CDR3 DNA reads as TGCGCCAGCAGCCTCGTCGACAGTTCTTCTGAGCAGTTCTTC.

This clonotype is a singleton in its sample. V is TRBV12-5 and J is TRBJ2-1; 14 nucleotides agree with TRBD2. Germline CDR1 is LGHNT and CDR2 is FRNRAP. Unmatched junction bases numbered 13, after V lost 6 bases and J lost 15 bases. The CDR3 has 15 residues. CDR3 in DNA: TGTGCTAGTGGGCCGGGACTAGCGGGAGCGGATATCTGGTTCTTC. The encoded protein is CASGPGLAGADIWFF.

This clonotype was seen repeatedly, ten times or more. The chain recombines TRBV6-5 with TRBJ2-1, with TRBD1 identical over 7 bases. CDR3 length equals 17 residues. V shed 6 bases and J 12 bases; nucleotides not matched to a gene: 23. CDR1 and CDR2 from the germline V gene are MNHEY and SVGAGI. CDR3 sequence: CASRTTGRGGLGSRQFF. CDR3 coding DNA: TGTGCCAGCAGAACCACAGGAAGAGGGGGCCTGGGGAGTCGGCAGTTCTTC.

Notes on this clonotype: The junction and the germline gene differ at one end; a read error may be behind it. The gene calls are TRBV24-1 and TRBJ2-7; tentatively, D is TRBD1 or TRBD2 (6 bases each). This CDR3 comprises 14 residues. Germline V gives CDR1 KGHDR, CDR2 SFDVKD. As DNA, the CDR3 is TGTTCCACCGGGAGTTGGGACAACTCCTACGAGCAGTACTTC. Its translation is CSTGSWDNSYEQYF.

The table lists this clonotype with many counts. The V gene is TRBV28, the J gene TRBJ1-1; D gene ambiguous. The CDR3 is made up of 15 amino acids. From germline, CDR1 is MDHEN and CDR2 SYDVKM. V dropped 3 bases and J dropped 2 bases, with 13 bases sitting between them. The CDR3 loop reads CASSLGSSANTEAFF. As DNA, the CDR3 is TGTGCCAGCAGTTTGGGGAGTAGTGCCAACACTGAAGCTTTCTTT.

This clonotype was picked up many times. The V and J genes are TRBV7-3 and TRBJ2-2, with D possibly TRBD1 on 5 matching bases. Trimming left V 5 bases short and J 4 bases short, with 14 bases between. Germline CDR1 SGHTA, CDR2 FQGTGA. The CDR3 runs 15 residues. The CDR3 region is CASSAQGLGTGELFF. In nucleotides, the CDR3 is TGTGCCAGCAGCGCGCAGGGTCTGGGCACCGGGGAGCTGTTTTTT.

The sample holds many counts of this clonotype. In DNA form, the CDR3 reads TGCGCCAGCAGCTTGGTTGGGAACAGCCAATATGAAAAACTGTTTTTT. This codes for CASSLVGNSQYEKLFF. The chain uses TRBV5-1 and TRBJ1-4; D remains unclear. V lost 0 bases and J lost 6, with 15 bases in between. CDR3 length: 16 residues. CDR1 and CDR2 from the germline V gene are SGHRS and YFSETQ.

This clonotype was recorded at least ten times. The chain recombines TRBV5-1 with TRBJ1-2; D is unresolved. The CDR3 contains 12 residues. CDR1 SGHRS and CDR2 YFSETQ come from the germline V gene. V was cut by 4 bases and J by 4 bases, with 8 bases left in between. This chain's CDR3 is CASSDVGYGYTF. CDR3 DNA sequence: TGCGCCAGCAGCGATGTGGGCTATGGCTACACCTTC.

On this clonotype: One end of the junction fails to match germline, which may point to a read error. This rearrangement joins TRBV28 to TRBJ2-7; D gene unclear. Germline V CDR1 and CDR2: MDHEN, SYDVKM. There are 14 residues in the CDR3. The CDR3 reads CASSLGGPTYAQYF. The CDR3 DNA reads TGTGCCAGCAGTCTTGGTGGCCCCACCTACGCGCAGTACTTC.

This clonotype was seen ten or more times. The gene calls are TRBV7-2 and TRBJ1-3; D is unresolved. The CDR3 length is 13 residues. V was clipped by 6 bases and J by 8 bases, with 14 bases between them. The germline CDR1 and CDR2 sequences are SGHTA and FQGNSA. The CDR3 DNA follows: TGTGCCAGCAGTCCAAATAGGAAAGACACCATATATTTT. As protein: CASSPNRKDTIYF. Variable domain in full (rest from reference TRBV7-2 and TRBJ1-3): GAGVSQSPSNKVTEKGKDVELRCDPISGHTALYWYRQSLGQGLEFLIYFQGNSAPDKSGLPSDRFSAERTGGSVSTLTIQRTQQEDSAVYLCASSPNRKDTIYFGEGSWLTVV.

At least ten counts were recorded for this clonotype. The V call is TRBV5-1, the J call TRBJ1-1; D possibly corresponds to TRBD1 (6 bases). Germline V gives CDR1 SGHRS, CDR2 YFSETQ. The CDR3 runs 16 residues. V was clipped by 4 bases and J by 7 bases, with 23 bases between them. The CDR3, as DNA: TGCGCCAGCAGCCAGCTCCCTTCTGGACAGTTTAATGAAGCTTTCTTT. This encodes CASSQLPSGQFNEAFF.

At least ten counts were recorded for this clonotype. J is TRBJ2-3 and V is TRBV20-1, with 12 bases that match TRBD2. The J segment lost 5 bases and the V segment lost 5 bases, leaving 8 bases of the junction unmatched. The CDR3 covers 15 residues. Germline values: CDR1 DFQATT, CDR2 SNEGSKA (reference sequence). CDR3 DNA sequence: TGCAGTGCTTCGCCTAGCGGGGGGGCCGTAGATACGCAGTATTTT. This codes for CSASPSGGAVDTQYF.

This clonotype was observed many times. The gene calls are TRBV2 and TRBJ2-6; the D call may be TRBD1 or TRBD2 (5 bases each). Trimming removed 8 bases at V and 0 bases at J, with 14 bases between. This CDR3 has 16 amino acids. Germline CDR1 reads SNHLY; CDR2 reads FYNNEI. CDR3 in DNA: TGTGCCAGCTTGCTAGAGGGGTTCTCTGGGGCCAACGTCCTGACTTTC. Translated: CASLLEGFSGANVLTF.

This clonotype was detected ten times or more. V and J are TRBV20-1 and TRBJ2-5; D perhaps matches TRBD2 (5 bases). This CDR3 is built from 14 residues. CDR1 is DFQATT, CDR2 SNEGSKA, per germline (reference sequence). Trimming took off 6 bases at V and 0 bases at J, with 14 bases between the two ends. The CDR3 protein is CSAPTQRYQETQYF. The CDR3 DNA follows: TGCAGTGCCCCGACACAGCGGTACCAAGAGACCCAGTACTTC.

The table lists this clonotype with many counts. V and J are TRBV7-9 and TRBJ2-3, with D possibly TRBD2 on 5 matching bases. The germline V and J ends were trimmed by 10 bases and 4 bases, with 21 bases remaining between them. CDR1 SEHNR and CDR2 FQNEAQ come from the germline V gene (reference sequence). The CDR3 consists of 15 residues. In DNA form, the CDR3 reads TGTGCCACCCCCGTCGGACTCCTTAGCGCAGATACGCAGTATTTT. This sequence encodes CATPVGLLSADTQYF.

This clonotype was counted ten times or more. The rearrangement links TRBV5-1 to TRBJ1-1; D might be TRBD1 (6 bases). The length of the CDR3 is 12 residues. Trimming removed 3 bases at V and 7 bases at J, with 10 bases between. Germline-derived CDR1 and CDR2 are SGHRS and YFSETQ. The CDR3 nucleotides are TGCGCCAGCAGCTCAGACAGGAGTGAAGCTTTCTTT. Its protein product is CASSSDRSEAFF. Full variable domain (rest looked up from reference TRBV5-1 and TRBJ1-1): KAGVTQTPRYLIKTRGQQVTLSCSPISGHRSVSWYQQTPGQGLQFLFEYFSETQRNKGNFPGRFSGRQFSNSRSEMNVSTLELGDSALYLCASSSDRSEAFFGQGTRLTVV.

This clonotype came up many times. The genes are TRBV14 and TRBJ2-1; the D is unclear. Trimming took 0 bases from V and 2 from J, leaving 11 bases between them. Per the germline V gene, CDR1 is SGHDN and CDR2 is FVKESK. There are 16 residues in the CDR3. CDR3 coding DNA: TGTGCCAGCAGCCAAGAGAAGGGCAGTACCTACAATGAGCAGTTCTTC. This codes for CASSQEKGSTYNEQFF.

This clonotype was recorded at least ten times. The CDR3, as DNA: TGCAGTGCCGATCGACAGGGCCGATACAATGAGCAGTTCTTC. Translated: CSADRQGRYNEQFF. This rearrangement joins TRBV20-1 to TRBJ2-1; 7 nucleotides match TRBD1. Germline values: CDR1 DFQATT, CDR2 SNEGSKA (reference sequence). CDR3 length: 14 residues. V was clipped by 6 bases and J by 4 bases; unmatched bases: 9.

This clonotype has a count of ten or more. This chain connects TRBV6-5 to TRBJ2-1, with a weak D call TRBD2 (5 bases). This CDR3 is 15 amino acids long. V gave up 0 bases and J gave up 4 bases, with 10 bases separating them. CDR1 is MNHEY and CDR2 is SVGAGI in the germline V gene. The DNA of the CDR3 is TGTGCCAGCAGTTACTCGGACTCCCATTACAATGAGCAGTTCTTC. This encodes CASSYSDSHYNEQFF.

This clonotype turned up a few times. This chain joins TRBV5-5 and TRBJ2-2, with a weak D call TRBD2 (5 bases). The V and J ends lost 1 base and 1 base respectively, with 14 bases between them. Germline CDR1 is SGHKS and CDR2 is YYEKEE (reference sequence). CDR3 length: 17 amino acids. The CDR3 nucleotides are TGTGCCAGCAGCTTGTCTTCGGGGAGACTGAACACCGGGGAGCTGTTTTTT. Protein: CASSLSSGRLNTGELFF.

At least ten counts were recorded for this clonotype. The chain has TRBV6-1 and TRBJ1-5, with TRBD1 matching 7 bases. Germline V gene lookup returns CDR1 MNHNS and CDR2 SASEGT. The length of the CDR3 is 14 residues. The junction had 3 bases not matched to a gene; V was cut back by 2 bases and J by 5 bases. This CDR3 is CASSERDSYQPQHF. The CDR3, as DNA: TGTGCCAGCAGTGAAAGGGACAGCTATCAGCCCCAGCATTTT.

Many counts were recorded for this clonotype. The rearrangement joins TRBV7-2 to TRBJ2-4, with a weak D call TRBD1 (6 bases). CDR3 length: 17 amino acids. With 5 bases removed from V and 0 bases from J, the gap between germline ends came to 17 bases. In germline, CDR1 is SGHTA, CDR2 FQGNSA. As DNA, the CDR3 is TGTGCCAGCAGCGACACTTACAGGGCCCTAGCCAAAAACATTCAGTACTTC. Its translation is CASSDTYRALAKNIQYF.

The chain combines TRBV5-1 with TRBJ2-7; the D gene is possibly TRBD1 (5 bases). Germline lookup yields CDR1 SGHRS and CDR2 YFSETQ. CDR3 size: 15 residues. The ends were cut back, 4 bases at V and 0 bases at J, with 14 bases in the middle. CDR3 nucleotides: TGCGCCAGCAGCCCGCAGGGTCCCCCCTCCTACGAGCAGTACTTC. Translating it yields CASSPQGPPSYEQYF.

This clonotype was recorded at least ten times. V is TRBV5-1 and J is TRBJ2-5; TRBD1 agrees at 9 bases. Germline V CDR1 and CDR2: SGHRS, YFSETQ. The CDR3 spans 14 residues. The V gene end was trimmed by 5 bases and the J gene end by 2 bases; junction bases not matched to a gene: 4. For the CDR3, the DNA is TGCGCCAGCAGGCCACAGGGGGCTCAAGAGACCCAGTACTTC. Translating it yields CASRPQGAQETQYF.

The chain carries TRBV6-6 and TRBJ2-1; D might be TRBD1 (5 bases). This CDR3 contains 15 residues. The germline V gene has CDR1 MNHNY and CDR2 SVGAGI (reference sequence). Trimming cost V 0 bases and J 4 bases, with 10 bases left between them. CDR3 residues: CASSYSGAEYNEQFF. CDR3 coding DNA: TGTGCCAGCAGTTACTCTGGGGCAGAATACAATGAGCAGTTCTTC.

This clonotype was counted only a few times. The chain joins TRBV5-1 to TRBJ2-7; the match to TRBD1 covers 7 bases. CDR3 length equals 16 residues. Germline values: CDR1 SGHRS, CDR2 YFSETQ. Germline trimming cut 0 bases from V and 3 bases from J; bases unmatched to any gene: 9. The CDR3: CASSLGDSANFYEQYF. As DNA, the CDR3 is TGCGCCAGCAGCTTGGGGGACAGCGCAAACTTCTACGAGCAGTACTTC.

Ten or more counts support this clonotype. J is TRBJ1-6 and V is TRBV29-1, with D maybe TRBD1 (6 bases). Germline V gives CDR1 SQVTM, CDR2 ANQGSEA. The CDR3 spans 15 residues. V was trimmed by 5 bases and J by 6 bases, leaving 17 bases between them. The CDR3 protein is CSVSTGGPANSPLHF. The CDR3 coding sequence is TGCAGCGTTTCCACCGGGGGGCCCGCTAATTCACCCCTCCACTTT.

The J gene is TRBJ2-6, the V gene TRBV20-1, with 8 bases identical to TRBD1. The V gene's germline CDR1 is DFQATT and CDR2 SNEGSKA (reference sequence). This CDR3 spans 17 amino acids. V lost 0 bases and J lost 0; bases outside the gene matches: 4. The chain's CDR3 is CSAREGTGYSGANVLTF. The CDR3, as DNA: TGCAGTGCTAGAGAGGGGACAGGCTACTCTGGGGCCAACGTCCTGACTTTC.

This clonotype was counted ten times or more. The J gene is TRBJ2-1, the V gene TRBV5-1, with TRBD2 matching 9 bases. Germline V gene sequence: CDR1 SGHRS, CDR2 YFSETQ. The J segment lost 3 bases and the V segment lost 3 bases, leaving 7 bases of the junction unmatched. The CDR3 is 16 residues long. CDR3 in DNA: TGCGCCAGCAGCTCGATGACTAGCGGAGGCTACAATGAGCAGTTCTTC. It yields the protein CASSSMTSGGYNEQFF. Full variable domain (remainder filled in from reference TRBV5-1 and TRBJ2-1): KAGVTQTPRYLIKTRGQQVTLSCSPISGHRSVSWYQQTPGQGLQFLFEYFSETQRNKGNFPGRFSGRQFSNSRSEMNVSTLELGDSALYLCASSSMTSGGYNEQFFGPGTRLTVL.